What follows are 11 T cell receptor beta chains derived from one specimen sequenced in a study of T cell changes during pregnancy in multiple sclerosis. The method was immunoSEQ multiplex PCR; TCRdb's version includes in-frame clones alone and lacks a portion of them. Among 40,000 to 55,000 clones, approximately 92% were seen once, and the ten largest hold about 0.75%. Material: CD4+ T cells from peripheral blood mononuclear cells, obtained in the third trimester of pregnancy. The receptor source for this set is a female donor with multiple sclerosis, enrolled in a pregnancy study.

V usage is TRBV30 and J usage is TRBJ2-3, with a weak D call TRBD1 (5 bases). The CDR3 sequence is 13 residues long. Germline-derived CDR1 and CDR2 are GTSNPN and SVGIG (reference sequence). Trimming stripped 0 bases from V and 2 bases from J, with 6 bases between. Here the CDR3 reads CAWSVQDTDTQYF. The CDR3 coding sequence is TGTGCCTGGAGTGTACAGGACACAGATACGCAGTATTTT.

This sequence joins TRBV5-4 and TRBJ1-2; 7 bases align to TRBD1. Germline V lookup: CDR1 SGHNT, CDR2 YYREEE (reference sequence). With V trimmed by 0 bases and J by 4 bases, 3 bases remained unmatched. The CDR3 extends over 14 amino acids. The DNA for the CDR3 is TGTGCCAGCAGCTTGGATGGGGACAGCTATGGCTACACCTTC. Translation: CASSLDGDSYGYTF.

This clone was observed a single time. The chain couples TRBV30 to TRBJ1-6; D is unresolved. The CDR3 runs 14 residues. The V end lost 4 bases, the J end lost 8 bases, and 15 bases lay between the germline ends. The germline V gene encodes CDR1 GTSNPN and CDR2 SVGIG (reference sequence). Written as DNA, the CDR3 is TGTGCCTGGAAGGCGGGTTTAAGGTATTCACCCCTCCACTTT. Its protein product is CAWKAGLRYSPLHF.

The count of this clone is one. J is TRBJ1-1 and V is TRBV10-1; D ambiguous. CDR1 and CDR2 (germline): WNHNN, SYGVQD (reference sequence). This CDR3 is 12 amino acids long. Trimming took off 2 bases at V and 5 bases at J, with 6 bases between the two ends. The CDR3 nucleotides are TGCGCCAGCAGTGAGCCCTTAACTGAAGCTTTCTTT. Translating it yields CASSEPLTEAFF.

The chain employs TRBV10-3 and TRBJ2-1, with 8 bases aligning to TRBD2. V dropped 4 bases and J dropped 0; count of bases not matched to a gene: 2. This CDR3 has 15 residues. CDR1 is ENHRY and CDR2 is SYGVKD in the germline V gene. The CDR3 DNA reads as TGTGCCATCAGTGGCGGGGGGAGCTCCTACAATGAGCAGTTCTTC. As protein: CAISGGGSSYNEQFF.

This clone was detected only once. The J gene is TRBJ2-2, the V gene TRBV5-4; no firm D call. CDR1 is SGHNT and CDR2 is YYREEE in the germline V gene (reference sequence). This CDR3 spans 15 amino acids. The V end lost 4 bases, the J end lost 7 bases, and 17 bases lay between the germline ends. The CDR3 here is CASSPDSRPGGELFF. CDR3 nucleotide sequence: TGTGCCAGCAGCCCGGATTCCAGACCGGGCGGGGAGCTGTTTTTT. Drawing the rest from reference TRBV5-4 and TRBJ2-2, the complete variable domain is ETGVTQSPTHLIKTRGQQVTLRCSSQSGHNTVSWYQQALGQGPQFIFQYYREEENGRGNFPPRFSGLQFPNYSSELNVNALELDDSALYLCASSPDSRPGGELFFGEGSRLTVL.

The CDR3, as DNA: TGTGCCAGCAGCCAAGGATTCGTGGTAGCGGGGGGCAATGAGCAGTTCTTC. Translated: CASSQGFVVAGGNEQFF. The chain joins TRBV14 to TRBJ2-1; 10 bases fit TRBD2. With V trimmed by 1 base and J by 6 bases, 9 bases remained unmatched. CDR1 SGHDN and CDR2 FVKESK come from the germline V gene. CDR3 length: 17 amino acids.

The V and J genes are TRBV2 and TRBJ1-5; D gene uncertain. V lost 10 bases and J lost 4, with 11 bases in between. Looked up from germline, CDR1 is SNHLY and CDR2 is FYNNEI. This CDR3 is built from 12 residues. The CDR3 loop is CATNGGNQPQHF. The CDR3 region has the DNA TGTGCCACGAATGGAGGTAATCAGCCCCAGCATTTT.

This rearrangement joins TRBV7-2 to TRBJ2-5, with TRBD2 as a possible D gene (5 bases). Germline V gene data show CDR1 as SGHTA and CDR2 as FQGNSA. The V end lost 4 bases, the J end lost 9 bases, and 9 bases lay between the germline ends. This CDR3 has 11 amino acids. This CDR3 is CASSYRGPQYF. The CDR3 DNA is TGTGCCAGCAGCTACCGCGGGCCCCAGTACTTC.

The gene calls are TRBV6-6 and TRBJ1-2, with D possibly matching TRBD1 (5 bases). V lost 5 bases and J 4 bases, leaving 14 bases between the germline ends. CDR3 length: 14 amino acids. Germline-derived CDR1 and CDR2 are MNHNY and SVGAGI (reference sequence). The DNA for the CDR3 is TGTGCCAGCAGTCCAGGGTGGAGCTCCTATGGCTACACCTTC. This sequence encodes CASSPGWSSYGYTF.

This chain connects TRBV19 to TRBJ2-2, with D perhaps matching TRBD1 (5 bases). The CDR3 runs 14 residues. The V and J ends lost 8 bases and 1 base respectively, with 11 bases between them. Per the germline V gene, CDR1 is LNHDA and CDR2 is SQIVND (reference sequence). The CDR3, as DNA: TGTGCCAGTCGGCCGCAGGGGAACACCGGGGAGCTGTTTTTT. It yields the protein CASRPQGNTGELFF.